These 27 T cell receptor beta chains originate from one sample sequenced in a study of neurological immune-mediated disorders. MiXCR was run by TCRdb on the 5' RACE reads, yielding one entry per CDR3 protein. Here the sample spans some 22,000 distinct CDR3 sequences, over 10% being singletons. Time point described: technical triplicate 1. Material: CD4+ T cells from blood. These receptors came from a female donor with HTLV-1-associated myelopathy (HAM/TSP).

This clonotype was observed many times. This rearrangement joins TRBV18 to TRBJ1-5; tentatively, D is TRBD1 (5 bases). The CDR3 runs 15 residues. Germline loops: CDR1 KGHSH, CDR2 LQKENI. Trimming pared 1 base from V and 4 bases from J, leaving 11 bases between. CDR3 DNA sequence: TGTGCCAGCTCACCACGGAGGGAGGGGAATCAGCCCCAGCATTTT. It translates to CASSPRREGNQPQHF.

By sample share, this clonotype is medium-sized (0.01 to 0.1%). For the CDR3, the DNA is TGCGCCAGCAGTGAAGGCACTAGCGGGAGAGGGAACATTCAGTACTTC. The encoded protein is CASSEGTSGRGNIQYF. The chain carries TRBV10-1 and TRBJ2-4, with 11 bases lining up with TRBD2. With V trimmed by 3 bases and J by 7 bases, 8 bases remained unmatched. This CDR3 spans 16 amino acids. In germline, CDR1 is WNHNN, CDR2 SYGVQD (reference sequence).

This clonotype was seen ten or more times. V gene TRBV3-2 combines with J gene TRBJ2-4. TRBV3-2 counts as a pseudogene. The CDR3 is 14 residues long. CDR3 coding DNA: TGTGCCAGCAGCCAAGACGGGGTAAAAAACATTCAGTACTTC. It encodes CASSQDGVKNIQYF.

The chain combines TRBV7-8 with TRBJ2-7, with D perhaps being TRBD1 or TRBD2 (6 bases each). CDR3 length: 12 amino acids. Germline CDR1 SGHVS, CDR2 FQNEAQ. The V and J ends lost 6 bases and 2 bases respectively, with 8 bases between them. This CDR3 reads CASRRGAYEQYF. The CDR3 DNA follows: TGTGCCAGCAGAAGGGGGGCCTACGAGCAGTACTTC. The complete variable domain, with remaining parts taken from reference TRBV7-8 and TRBJ2-7, reads GAGVSQSPRYKVAKRGQDVALRCDPISGHVSLFWYQQALGQGPEFLTYFQNEAQLDKSGLPSDRFFAERPEGSVSTLKIQRTQQEDSAVYLCASRRGAYEQYFGPGTRLTVT.

This clonotype has at least ten counts. The chain has TRBV20-1 and TRBJ2-3, with TRBD1 matching 9 bases. V was clipped by 6 bases and J by 0 bases; unmatched bases: 7. Germline V CDR1 and CDR2: DFQATT, SNEGSKA (reference sequence). This CDR3 region has 15 residues. CDR3 sequence: CSATPGQGSTDTQYF. The CDR3 nucleotides read TGCAGTGCCACTCCGGGACAGGGAAGCACAGATACGCAGTATTTT.

This clonotype was recorded at least ten times. The CDR3 here is CSASPKGTQETQYF. The CDR3 DNA reads as TGCAGCGCCTCGCCGAAGGGAACTCAAGAGACCCAGTACTTC. V is TRBV29-1 and J is TRBJ2-5; D remains ambiguous. The CDR3 sequence is 14 residues long. Between the trimmed V and J ends, which lost 7 bases and 2 bases, there was a span of 17 bases. CDR1 is SQVTM and CDR2 is ANQGSEA in the germline V gene.

Sample share makes this clonotype medium-sized. The V call is TRBV7-2, the J call TRBJ2-5, with D tentatively TRBD2 (7 bases). V shed 1 base and J shed 2 bases, with 14 bases lying between them. The CDR3 consists of 16 residues. Germline CDR1 and CDR2: SGHTA and FQGNSA. CDR3 DNA sequence: TGTGCCAGCAGCTTAGTATCGGGGGGCCTACAAGAGACCCAGTACTTC. Protein product: CASSLVSGGLQETQYF.

The table lists this clonotype with many counts. The rearrangement links TRBV10-3 to TRBJ2-3, with 16 bases fitting TRBD2. V lost 8 bases to trimming and J lost 8 bases; unmatched junction nucleotides: 19. CDR1 ENHRY and CDR2 SYGVKD come from the germline V gene. This CDR3 region has 19 residues. The chain's CDR3 is CAIGPGTSGGANGQRTQYF. The CDR3 nucleotides are TGTGCCATCGGGCCGGGGACTAGCGGGGGGGCGAACGGGCAACGTACGCAGTATTTT.

This clonotype was seen repeatedly, ten times or more. The chain combines TRBV5-1 with TRBJ2-5, with 9 bases lining up with TRBD1. CDR1 is SGHRS and CDR2 is YFSETQ in the germline V gene. CDR3 length equals 16 residues. V was clipped by 3 bases and J by 4 bases; unmatched bases: 10. In DNA, the CDR3 is TGCGCCAGCAGCTCGGACAGGGGAGGGGAAGGAGAGACCCAGTACTTC. Translated, it gives CASSSDRGGEGETQYF.

This clonotype was counted ten times or more. The V call is TRBV29-1, the J call TRBJ2-7; tentatively, D is TRBD1 or TRBD2 (5 bases each). The V end lost 6 bases, the J end lost 3 bases, and 12 bases lay between the germline ends. This CDR3 has 12 amino acids. The germline CDR1 and CDR2 sequences are SQVTM and ANQGSEA. The DNA of the CDR3 is TGCAGCGTACGGGACCCCGGCTACGAGCAGTACTTC. This gives the protein CSVRDPGYEQYF.

Here the CDR3 reads CASSLSGPVGELFF. The CDR3 DNA sequence: TGTGCCAGCAGTTTATCGGGTCCAGTCGGGGAGCTGTTTTTT. The genes are TRBV28 and TRBJ2-2, with D unclear. CDR3 size: 14 residues. V lost 1 base and J lost 7, with 10 bases in between. Germline V gene data show CDR1 as MDHEN and CDR2 as SYDVKM.

This clonotype was counted many times. This chain joins TRBV28 and TRBJ1-1; perhaps TRBD1 as D (5 bases). CDR1 MDHEN and CDR2 SYDVKM come from the germline V gene. Deletions cut 1 base from V and 5 bases from J, with 14 bases between. The CDR3 loop spans 15 amino acids. Written as DNA, the CDR3 is TGTGCCAGCAGTTTATTCAGCCGGGGGAGAACTGAAGCTTTCTTT. Translation gives CASSLFSRGRTEAFF.

This clonotype was picked up many times. This chain connects TRBV5-1 to TRBJ2-4, with 7 bases matching TRBD1. The germline CDR1 and CDR2 sequences are SGHRS and YFSETQ. CDR3 size: 15 residues. The V and J ends lost 4 bases and 0 bases, in that order; junction bases with no gene match: 4. The CDR3 sequence is CASSEGTVAKNIQYF. As DNA, the CDR3 is TGCGCCAGCAGCGAAGGGACAGTAGCCAAAAACATTCAGTACTTC.

This clonotype was counted many times. CDR3 DNA: TGTGCCAGCAGTTACTCAGGGACCCTCGGCACAGATACGCAGTATTTT. It yields the protein CASSYSGTLGTDTQYF. The chain combines TRBV6-5 with TRBJ2-3; D tentatively fits TRBD1 or TRBD2 (5 bases each). Germline V gene data show CDR1 as MNHEY and CDR2 as SVGAGI. The CDR3 loop spans 16 amino acids. Trimming left V 0 bases short and J 1 base short, with 11 bases between.

Points on this clonotype: The DNA is left out, because the CDR3 cannot be placed on it with certainty; the CDR3 is given as TCRdb lists it. The chain links TRBV5-1 to TRBJ2-3; the table's D call of TRBD2 was not tested on the DNA. The CDR3 region is 20 residues in length, termini included. The germline gives CDR1 SGHRS, CDR2 YFSETQ. CDR3: CASSFYICSASTRNTDTQYF.

This clonotype was observed many times. V is TRBV5-1 and J is TRBJ2-3; TRBD2 aligns across 13 bases. CDR3 length: 15 residues. Per germline, CDR1 SGHRS and CDR2 YFSETQ. V dropped 4 bases and J dropped 4; count of bases not matched to a gene: 3. CDR3 region: CASSTGTSGADTQYF. The CDR3 DNA sequence: TGCGCCAGCAGCACTGGGACTAGCGGGGCAGATACGCAGTATTTT. The full variable domain, with the rest looked up from reference TRBV5-1 and TRBJ2-3, is KAGVTQTPRYLIKTRGQQVTLSCSPISGHRSVSWYQQTPGQGLQFLFEYFSETQRNKGNFPGRFSGRQFSNSRSEMNVSTLELGDSALYLCASSTGTSGADTQYFGPGTRLTVL.

This clonotype came up many times. The rearrangement uses TRBV20-1 and TRBJ2-5; weak D call: TRBD1 (6 bases). The germline gives CDR1 DFQATT, CDR2 SNEGSKA (reference sequence). The V gene lost 5 bases and the J gene lost 1 base, with 14 bases spanning the gap. The CDR3 is 14 amino acids. The CDR3 bases are TGCAGTGCTTTTCAGGGACAAGCCCAAGAGACCCAGTACTTC. As protein: CSAFQGQAQETQYF.

This clonotype showed up many times. The V gene is TRBV4-2, the J gene TRBJ2-3; 7 bases fit TRBD2. The CDR3 spans 16 residues. Looked up from germline, CDR1 is LGHNA and CDR2 is YNFKEQ. V was clipped by 1 base and J by 1 base; unmatched bases: 5. CDR3 sequence reads: CASSQGGTSGTDTQYF. DNA for the CDR3: TGTGCCAGCAGCCAAGGCGGCACTAGCGGCACAGATACGCAGTATTTT.

The V and J genes are TRBV20-1 and TRBJ2-7, with a possible D match to TRBD1 (6 bases). The CDR3 extends over 15 amino acids. Germline V lookup: CDR1 DFQATT, CDR2 SNEGSKA (reference sequence). The germline V and J ends were trimmed by 6 bases and 0 bases, with 18 bases remaining between them. CDR3 loop: CSATQGWGTSYEQYF. CDR3 coding DNA: TGCAGTGCAACGCAGGGGTGGGGGACCTCCTACGAGCAGTACTTC.

This clonotype was found many times. This chain joins TRBV7-2 and TRBJ2-7; 12 positions agree with TRBD2. There are 13 residues in the CDR3. Losses at the gene ends were 5 bases for V and 7 bases for J; bases not matched to a gene: 3. Germline-derived CDR1 and CDR2 are SGHTA and FQGNSA. Written as DNA, the CDR3 is TGTGCCAGCAGCCCCGGACTAGCGGGGGAGCAGTACTTC. Protein product: CASSPGLAGEQYF.

The chain has TRBV6-5 and TRBJ2-7; possible D gene TRBD2, 6 bases. Trimming took 6 bases from V and 6 from J, leaving 15 bases between them. CDR1 and CDR2 (germline): MNHEY, SVGAGI. This CDR3 is 13 amino acids long. The CDR3 is CASRPSSGGEQYF. The CDR3 region has the DNA TGTGCCAGCAGACCCTCCTCCGGGGGCGAGCAGTACTTC.

This clonotype was detected ten times or more. The gene calls are TRBV5-1 and TRBJ2-1; 11 bases map to TRBD2. This CDR3 comprises 19 residues. The V and J ends lost 2 bases and 0 bases, in that order; junction bases with no gene match: 10. Germline lookup yields CDR1 SGHRS and CDR2 YFSETQ. CDR3 bases: TGCGCCAGCAGCTTTATGCTAGCGGGGGGCCTTAGCTCCTACAATGAGCAGTTCTTC. It encodes CASSFMLAGGLSSYNEQFF.

This clonotype was seen ten or more times. The CDR3 here is CSVEGGTSTDTQYF. For the CDR3, the DNA is TGCAGCGTTGAAGGGGGGACTAGCACAGATACGCAGTATTTT. This sequence joins TRBV29-1 and TRBJ2-3; D is possibly TRBD2 (6 bases). The V end lost 1 base, the J end lost 0 bases, and 8 bases lay between the germline ends. The CDR3 is 14 residues long. CDR1 and CDR2 from the germline V gene are SQVTM and ANQGSEA.

Many counts were recorded for this clonotype. V is TRBV5-6 and J is TRBJ2-3; D ambiguous. V lost 1 base to trimming and J lost 2 bases, with 11 bases between them. CDR3 length: 15 amino acids. In germline, CDR1 is SGHDT, CDR2 YYEEEE. CDR3 nucleotides: TGTGCCAGCAGCTTGTGGAGTCTCTCCACAGATACGCAGTATTTT. Its translation is CASSLWSLSTDTQYF.

This clonotype came up a few times. The rearrangement joins TRBV25-1 to TRBJ2-5; unclear D gene. The CDR3 totals 15 residues. Germline V gene lookup returns CDR1 MGHDK and CDR2 SYGVNS. Trimming took off 5 bases at V and 2 bases at J, with 15 bases between the two ends. The CDR3 DNA reads TGTGCCAGCAGTCGAGGTTTTGGGGATCAAGAGACCCAGTACTTC. This sequence encodes CASSRGFGDQETQYF.

This clonotype was picked up many times. Written as DNA, the CDR3 is TGCAGTGCGTCCGCGACTAGCGGGAGATTGGATACGCAGTATTTT. Translated, it gives CSASATSGRLDTQYF. This chain links TRBV20-1 with TRBJ2-3; the match to TRBD2 covers 12 bases. This CDR3 has 15 amino acids. In germline, CDR1 is DFQATT, CDR2 SNEGSKA (reference sequence). Unmatched junction bases numbered 10, after V lost 6 bases and J lost 6 bases.

This clonotype has a count of ten or more. The rearrangement joins TRBV12-3 or TRBV12-4 to TRBJ2-7, with TRBD1 identical over 7 bases. The CDR3 sequence is 14 residues long. Trimming removed 6 bases from V and 6 bases from J; junction bases left unmatched: 11. CDR3 coding DNA: TGTGCCAGCAGATTGACAGGGAAGAATGGCGAGCAGTACTTC. Residues: CASRLTGKNGEQYF.